These 2 T cell receptor beta chains were sequenced from one sample in a study of blood T cells in healthy people across ages. Through a sample-barcoded 5' primer and a J-beta primer mix, a second PCR was run for roughly 7 to 12 cycles. TCRdb recomputed calls from the 5' RACE reads with MiXCR, one row per CDR3 protein. The sample lists some 1.6 million distinct CDR3 sequences, about 31% occurring once. Sequenced material: blood. Receptors were obtained from a woman aged 25-40 years in good health.

In regard to this clonotype: Germline and junction disagree at one end, which may indicate a read error. J is TRBJ2-5 and V is TRBV15, with unresolved D. CDR1 LNHNV and CDR2 YYDKDF come from the germline V gene (reference sequence). The CDR3 runs 14 residues. CDR3 nucleotides: TGTGCCGCCAGCAGAGTCTATGCTCAAGAGACCCAGTACTTC. Amino acid sequence: CAASRVYAQETQYF. The full variable domain, its missing parts supplied by reference TRBV15 and TRBJ2-5, is DAMVIQNPRYQVTQFGKPVTLSCSQTLNHNVMYWYQQKSSQAPKLLFHYYDKDFNNEADTPDNFQSRRPNTSFCFLDIRSPGLGDTAMYLCAASRVYAQETQYFGPGTRLLVL.

In this sample, this clonotype turned up a few times. V gene TRBV27 combines with J gene TRBJ1-6, with D tentatively TRBD1 (5 bases). The CDR3 contains 18 residues. The germline V gene has CDR1 MNHEY and CDR2 SMNVEV (reference sequence). V was pared by 3 bases and J by 6 bases, with 21 bases between. The CDR3 nucleotides are TGTGCCAGCAGTTTGATCTCCGGTGGAGGGGCTGGTAATTCACCCCTCCACTTT. It yields the protein CASSLISGGGAGNSPLHF.